This is a list of T cell receptor beta chains from one sample in a study of cytomegalovirus exposure and HLA in healthy donors. The assay was immunoSEQ multiplex PCR, and TCRdb's table has in-frame clones only and misses some. The data contain 120,000 or so clones, about three quarters of them singletons. Sample: PBMCs. The source of these receptors is a woman aged 40 to 50 in good health and CMV-seronegative. CDR3s leave out the opening cysteine and the closing phenylalanine or tryptophan.

>TRBJ2-3|TRBV28|15
ASSLPRQGPSTDTQY
>TRBJ2-7|TRBV2|11
ASSEGERSEQY
>TRBJ2-2|TRBV19|14
ASSIVLGYGAGELF
>TRBJ1-2|TRBV7-9|12
ASSPPGDFYGYT
>TRBJ2-7|TRBV7-8|14
ASSLAGDRVTYEQY
>TRBJ2-1|TRBV7-9|15
ASSLTTEESSYNEQF
>TRBJ1-5|TRBV28|11
ASSDRLNQPQH
>TRBJ1-2|TRBV5-4|12
ASSFSGVRYGYT
>TRBJ1-5|TRBV27|10
ASSAEGQPQH
>TRBJ2-5|TRBV4-3|13
ASSQDGRREETQY
>TRBJ1-1|TRBV7-3|11
ASSLAEGTEAF
>TRBJ2-7|TRBV7-6|12
ASSFNTGEVEQY
>TRBJ1-5|TRBV9|12
ASSAEVAGQPQH
>TRBJ2-7|TRBV28|12
ASTVAGMGYEQY
>TRBJ2-3|TRBV6-5|11
ASSPGGTDTQY